This passage covers 24 T cell receptor beta chains from one sample sequenced in a study of T cell repertoires in cytomegalovirus infection. Which antigens these TCRs recognize remains unknown. TCRdb recomputed calls from the reads with MiXCR, one row per CDR3 protein. The sample has about 920,000 distinct CDR3 sequences, about a third seen once. Source: cultured CD8+ T cells from PBMCs, taken from culture after CMV antigen stimulation. Receptor source: a human donor in good health (CMV status not recorded). Some clones in this sample may be carry-over from other donors' samples.

J is TRBJ1-1 and V is TRBV4-3, with a tentative D call TRBD1 (5 bases). Germline V lookup: CDR1 LGHNA, CDR2 YSLEER. The CDR3 runs to 15 residues. The V gene lost 1 base and the J gene lost 8 bases, with 17 bases spanning the gap. As DNA, the CDR3 is TGCGCCAGCAGCCAAGGAACCGGGACTTTCAAAGAAGCTTTCTTT. This sequence encodes CASSQGTGTFKEAFF.

J is TRBJ1-2 and V is TRBV7-6; D may be TRBD1 (5 bases). Germline V gene sequence: CDR1 SGHVS, CDR2 FNYEAQ. The CDR3 length is 13 residues. V lost 5 bases to trimming and J lost 4 bases, with 11 bases between them. CDR3 amino acids: CASSHGGFYGYTF. The CDR3 DNA is TGTGCCAGCAGCCATGGGGGGTTCTATGGCTACACCTTC.

This clonotype was seen a handful of times. This chain links TRBV27 with TRBJ2-2; D could derive from TRBD1 or TRBD2 (6 bases each). CDR3 length equals 15 residues. Trimming cost V 8 bases and J 4 bases, with 17 bases left between them. Per the germline V gene, CDR1 is MNHEY and CDR2 is SMNVEV (reference sequence). The CDR3 sequence: CASALSGGRTGELFF. The CDR3 coding sequence is TGTGCCAGCGCTCTCAGTGGGGGGCGCACCGGGGAGCTGTTTTTT.

This chain connects TRBV6-5 to TRBJ2-5, with 9 bases identical to TRBD2. The germline CDR1 and CDR2 sequences are MNHEY and SVGAGI. The V gene end was trimmed by 4 bases and the J gene end by 5 bases; junction bases not matched to a gene: 5. The CDR3 is 14 residues long. Here the CDR3 reads CASSFFSGGETQYF. As DNA, the CDR3 is TGTGCCAGCAGTTTCTTTAGCGGGGGTGAGACCCAGTACTTC.

The DNA for the CDR3 is TGTGCCAGCAGTTCCGCAGGGTCACAGAATGAGCAGTTCTTC. The encoded protein is CASSSAGSQNEQFF. V is TRBV27 and J is TRBJ2-1, with D perhaps TRBD1 (5 bases). V was trimmed by 4 bases and J by 7 bases, leaving 14 bases between them. Looked up from germline, CDR1 is MNHEY and CDR2 is SMNVEV (reference sequence). CDR3 size: 14 residues.

The chain combines TRBV2 with TRBJ2-3, with TRBD2 as a possible D gene (5 bases). The CDR3 has 13 residues. Germline V gene sequence: CDR1 SNHLY, CDR2 FYNNEI. The V end lost 10 bases, the J end lost 7 bases, and 18 bases lay between the germline ends. In nucleotides, the CDR3 is TGTGCCATCTTCGGGGTAGCGAATCATACGCAGTATTTT. Translated: CAIFGVANHTQYF.

This CDR3 is CASILLKQLSYEQYF. The DNA of the CDR3 is TGTGCCAGCATCCTTCTCAAACAGCTCTCCTACGAGCAGTACTTC. The chain carries TRBV6-6 and TRBJ2-7; D ambiguous. V lost 7 bases and J 0 bases, leaving 16 bases between the germline ends. Germline values: CDR1 MNHNY, CDR2 SVGAGI (reference sequence). The CDR3 covers 15 residues.

The chain uses TRBV13 and TRBJ2-7; D gene unclear. Trimming took off 3 bases at V and 10 bases at J, with 16 bases between the two ends. The CDR3 spans 13 residues. In germline, CDR1 is PRHDT, CDR2 FYEKMQ (reference sequence). CDR3 coding DNA: TGTGCCAGCAGCTTGTACATTGACGGATTCCAGTACTTC. Encoded protein: CASSLYIDGFQYF.

For this clonotype: This could be a read error, since a much larger clone is one nucleotide away. The rearrangement joins TRBV7-2 to TRBJ2-1, with D possibly being TRBD2 (6 bases). V was cut by 0 bases and J by 4 bases, with 22 bases left in between. CDR1 and CDR2 from the germline V gene are SGHTA and FQGNSA. This CDR3 contains 19 residues. The CDR3 reads CTSSLAGGGSPFPYNEQFF. CDR3 DNA: TGTACCAGCAGCTTAGCCGGGGGTGGAAGTCCGTTCCCGTACAATGAGCAGTTCTTC.

This clonotype was detected many times. V gene TRBV7-9 combines with J gene TRBJ2-7, with 7 bases that match TRBD1. Germline assignment: CDR1 SEHNR and CDR2 FQNEAQ (reference sequence). The CDR3 runs to 13 residues. V was clipped by 5 bases and J by 2 bases; unmatched bases: 3. The CDR3 sequence: CASSAGTAYEQYF. Here the CDR3 DNA reads TGTGCCAGCAGCGCCGGGACAGCCTACGAGCAGTACTTC.

V and J are TRBV5-1 and TRBJ1-4; D gene ambiguous. V was clipped by 4 bases and J by 3 bases, with 10 bases between them. CDR3 length: 14 amino acids. Germline CDR1 is SGHRS and CDR2 is YFSETQ. CDR3 amino acids: CASSERESNEKLFF. CDR3 nucleotide sequence: TGCGCCAGCAGCGAAAGAGAATCTAATGAAAAACTGTTTTTT. Combining the CDR3 with reference TRBV5-1 and TRBJ1-4 gives the whole variable domain KAGVTQTPRYLIKTRGQQVTLSCSPISGHRSVSWYQQTPGQGLQFLFEYFSETQRNKGNFPGRFSGRQFSNSRSEMNVSTLELGDSALYLCASSERESNEKLFFGSGTQLSVL.

In the case of this clonotype: This may come from a read error, since a much larger clone is one base off. The CDR3 sequence is CVSSLAWQGEVGNEQFF. CDR3 nucleotides: TGTGTCAGCAGCTTAGCGTGGCAGGGGGAGGTTGGCAATGAGCAGTTCTTC. The chain is built from TRBV7-4 and TRBJ2-1; the D gene is possibly TRBD1 (7 bases). CDR1 is SGHVT, CDR2 SQSDAQ, per germline. The CDR3 has 17 residues.

Only a few counts were recorded for this clonotype. The chain joins TRBV6-1 to TRBJ2-7; the D call may be TRBD1 or TRBD2 (5 bases each). The germline V gene has CDR1 MNHNS and CDR2 SASEGT. Between the trimmed V and J ends, which lost 7 bases and 5 bases, there was a span of 15 bases. The CDR3 runs 13 residues. The CDR3 bases are TGTGCCAGCACCCGGGGCAAGGGCCACGAGCAGTACGTC. Protein sequence: CASTRGKGHEQYV.

This chain connects TRBV19 to TRBJ1-4, with TRBD1 matching 7 bases. The length of the CDR3 is 15 residues. J was trimmed by 8 bases and V by 6 bases; bases with no gene match: 12. Germline V lookup: CDR1 LNHDA, CDR2 SQIVND (reference sequence). Written as DNA, the CDR3 is TGTGCCAGTAGCGGTACCGGGACAGAATACGAAAAACTGTTTTTT. Translated: CASSGTGTEYEKLFF. The complete variable domain, with remaining parts taken from reference TRBV19 and TRBJ1-4, reads DGGITQSPKYLFRKEGQNVTLSCEQNLNHDAMYWYRQDPGQGLRLIYYSQIVNDFQKGDIAEGYSVSREKKESFPLTVTSAQKNPTAFYLCASSGTGTEYEKLFFGSGTQLSVL.

The rearrangement joins TRBV7-6 to TRBJ1-1; D ambiguous. Germline V gives CDR1 SGHVS, CDR2 FNYEAQ. Trimming pared 2 bases from V and 1 base from J, leaving 5 bases between. The CDR3 loop spans 13 amino acids. The CDR3 reads CASSLPSNTEAFF. The CDR3 DNA follows: TGTGCCAGCAGCTTACCCTCGAACACTGAAGCTTTCTTT.

This chain uses TRBV20-1 with TRBJ2-1; 8 bases line up with TRBD1. CDR1 and CDR2 from the germline V gene are DFQATT and SNEGSKA (reference sequence). CDR3 length: 16 amino acids. The trim removed 6 bases at V and 4 bases at J, leaving 14 bases unmatched. The CDR3 DNA sequence: TGCAGTGCCACCCGCCAAGGGACAGGACTATACAATGAGCAGTTCTTC. It specifies CSATRQGTGLYNEQFF.

This clonotype was picked up many times. The CDR3 sequence: CASSLVGVFDPEAFF. The CDR3, as DNA: TGTGCCAGCAGCTTAGTGGGGGTATTTGATCCTGAAGCTTTCTTT. This sequence joins TRBV7-2 and TRBJ1-1; D possibly corresponds to TRBD1 (5 bases). This CDR3 spans 15 amino acids. V shed 1 base and J shed 6 bases, with 15 bases lying between them. Germline V lookup: CDR1 SGHTA, CDR2 FQGNSA.

This clonotype has at least ten counts. The V and J genes are TRBV7-2 and TRBJ2-4; TRBD2 might be the D (6 bases). Germline CDR1 and CDR2: SGHTA and FQGNSA. The CDR3 contains 15 residues. The V gene lost 1 base and the J gene lost 8 bases, with 15 bases spanning the gap. The CDR3, as DNA: TGTGCCAGCAGCTTAGAGGGCTCCTCGGGGGACATTCAGTACTTC. This sequence encodes CASSLEGSSGDIQYF. The variable domain in full, completed from reference TRBV7-2 and TRBJ2-4, reads GAGVSQSPSNKVTEKGKDVELRCDPISGHTALYWYRQSLGQGLEFLIYFQGNSAPDKSGLPSDRFSAERTGGSVSTLTIQRTQQEDSAVYLCASSLEGSSGDIQYFGAGTRLSVL.

The gene calls are TRBV19 and TRBJ2-6; D may be TRBD1 or TRBD2 (5 bases each). Trimming stripped 9 bases from V and 4 bases from J, with 16 bases between. The CDR3 covers 15 residues. Germline CDR1 LNHDA, CDR2 SQIVND (reference sequence). The DNA for the CDR3 is TGTGCCAGCTATAAGGGGCGCGGGGGGGCCAACGTCCTGACTTTC. Protein sequence: CASYKGRGGANVLTF. The full variable domain, completed using reference TRBV19 and TRBJ2-6, is DGGITQSPKYLFRKEGQNVTLSCEQNLNHDAMYWYRQDPGQGLRLIYYSQIVNDFQKGDIAEGYSVSREKKESFPLTVTSAQKNPTAFYLCASYKGRGGANVLTFGAGSRLTVL.

The chain recombines TRBV7-9 with TRBJ2-7, with 9 bases identical to TRBD1. CDR1 is SEHNR and CDR2 is FQNEAQ in the germline V gene (reference sequence). This CDR3 is built from 15 residues. V was pared by 2 bases and J by 7 bases, with 9 bases of the junction left unmatched. The CDR3 here is CASSLSTGGGMEQYF. The CDR3 DNA sequence: TGTGCCAGCAGCTTATCGACAGGGGGAGGAATGGAGCAGTACTTC.

The table lists this clonotype with a few counts. This chain links TRBV7-9 with TRBJ2-7; D gene ambiguous. CDR1 is SEHNR and CDR2 is FQNEAQ in the germline V gene (reference sequence). The V end was cut by 0 bases, the J end by 4 bases, with 7 bases between. The CDR3 covers 13 residues. CDR3 nucleotide sequence: TGTGCCAGCAGCTTAGCGAACAGATACGAGCAGTACGTC. Translation gives CASSLANRYEQYV.

This clonotype was counted ten times or more. CDR3 sequence reads: CASSWGSGLTEAFF. DNA for the CDR3: TGTGCCAGCAGCTGGGGCAGCGGGTTAACTGAAGCTTTCTTT. This chain connects TRBV7-2 to TRBJ1-1; possibly TRBD1 for D (5 bases). The CDR3 contains 14 residues. CDR1 and CDR2 (germline): SGHTA, FQGNSA. Trimming took 4 bases from V and 5 from J, leaving 14 bases between them.

V gene TRBV28 combines with J gene TRBJ2-7, with TRBD1 matching 11 bases. Germline V lookup: CDR1 MDHEN, CDR2 SYDVKM. The junction had 16 bases not matched to a gene; V was cut back by 2 bases and J by 4 bases. CDR3 length equals 19 residues. The CDR3 here is CASSLTWLGSGQGAYEQYV. CDR3 coding DNA: TGTGCCAGCAGTTTAACCTGGCTCGGGAGTGGACAGGGGGCTTACGAGCAGTACGTC.

This clonotype was seen more than once but under ten times. V and J are TRBV7-2 and TRBJ1-6; D possibly corresponds to TRBD1 (5 bases). Deletions cut 1 base from V and 5 bases from J, with 6 bases between. Per germline, CDR1 SGHTA and CDR2 FQGNSA. CDR3 length: 14 residues. CDR3 sequence (DNA): TGTGCCAGCAGCTTAGTGACAGATAATTCACCCCTCCACTTT. Protein product: CASSLVTDNSPLHF.